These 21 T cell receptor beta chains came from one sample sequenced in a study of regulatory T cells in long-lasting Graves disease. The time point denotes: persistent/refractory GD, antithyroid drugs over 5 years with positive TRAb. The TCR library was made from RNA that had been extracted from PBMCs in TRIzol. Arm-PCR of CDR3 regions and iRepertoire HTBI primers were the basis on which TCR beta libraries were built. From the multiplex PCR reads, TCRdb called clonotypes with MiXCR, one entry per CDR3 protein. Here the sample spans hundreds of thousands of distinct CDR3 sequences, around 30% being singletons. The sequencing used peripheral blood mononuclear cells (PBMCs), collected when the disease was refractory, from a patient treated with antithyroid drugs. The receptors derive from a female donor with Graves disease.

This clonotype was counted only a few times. In DNA, the CDR3 is TGTGCCAGCAGCTTGGGCCCGTTAGAAGAGACCCAGTACTTC. It translates to CASSLGPLEETQYF. V usage is TRBV5-4 and J usage is TRBJ2-5; D remains ambiguous. This CDR3 comprises 14 residues. Trimming cost V 0 bases and J 3 bases, with 9 bases left between them. The germline V gene encodes CDR1 SGHNT and CDR2 YYREEE (reference sequence). The entire variable domain, with the rest obtained from reference TRBV5-4 and TRBJ2-5, is as follows: ETGVTQSPTHLIKTRGQQVTLRCSSQSGHNTVSWYQQALGQGPQFIFQYYREEENGRGNFPPRFSGLQFPNYSSELNVNALELDDSALYLCASSLGPLEETQYFGPGTRLLVL.

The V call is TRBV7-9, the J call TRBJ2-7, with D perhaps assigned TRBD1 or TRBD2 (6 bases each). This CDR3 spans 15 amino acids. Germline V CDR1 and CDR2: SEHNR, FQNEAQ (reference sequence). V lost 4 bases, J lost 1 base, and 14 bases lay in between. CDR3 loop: CASSSEGGPSYEQYF. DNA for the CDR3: TGTGCCAGCAGCTCCGAGGGGGGCCCTTCCTACGAGCAGTACTTC.

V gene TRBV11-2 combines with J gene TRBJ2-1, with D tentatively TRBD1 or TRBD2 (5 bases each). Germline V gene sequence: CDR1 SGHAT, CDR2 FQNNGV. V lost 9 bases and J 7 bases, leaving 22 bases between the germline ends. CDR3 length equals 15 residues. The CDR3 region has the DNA TGTGCCAGTTCTAGAGGGGAGACCTTTGGGAATGAGCAGTTCTTC. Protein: CASSRGETFGNEQFF.

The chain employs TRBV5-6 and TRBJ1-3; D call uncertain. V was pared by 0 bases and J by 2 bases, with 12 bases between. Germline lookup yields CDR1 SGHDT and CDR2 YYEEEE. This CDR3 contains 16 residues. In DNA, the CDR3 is TGTGCCAGCAGCTTGGTTCTAGGGAGTACTGGAAACACCATATATTTT. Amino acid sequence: CASSLVLGSTGNTIYF. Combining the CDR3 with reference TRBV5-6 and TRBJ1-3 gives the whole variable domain DAGVTQSPTHLIKTRGQQVTLRCSPKSGHDTVSWYQQALGQGPQFIFQYYEEEERQRGNFPDRFSGHQFPNYSSELNVNALLLGDSALYLCASSLVLGSTGNTIYFGEGSWLTVV.

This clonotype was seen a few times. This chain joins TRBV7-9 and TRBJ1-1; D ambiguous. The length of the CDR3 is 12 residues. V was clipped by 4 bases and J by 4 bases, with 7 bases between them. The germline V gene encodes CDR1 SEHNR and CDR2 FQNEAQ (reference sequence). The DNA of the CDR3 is TGTGCCAGCAGCTGGGAAATCACTGAAGCTTTCTTT. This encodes CASSWEITEAFF.

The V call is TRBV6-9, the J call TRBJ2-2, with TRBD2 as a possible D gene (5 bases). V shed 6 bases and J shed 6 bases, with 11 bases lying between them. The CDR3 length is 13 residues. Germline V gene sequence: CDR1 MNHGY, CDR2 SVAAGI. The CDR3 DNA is TGTGCCAGCAGCTCTTCGGGGTCCGGGGAGCTGTTTTTT. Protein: CASSSSGSGELFF.

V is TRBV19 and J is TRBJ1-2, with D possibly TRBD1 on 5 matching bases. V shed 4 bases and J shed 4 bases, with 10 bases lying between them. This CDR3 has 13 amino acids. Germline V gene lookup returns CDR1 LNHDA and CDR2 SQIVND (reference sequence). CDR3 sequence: CASSTGTTYGYTF. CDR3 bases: TGTGCCAGTAGTACGGGGACCACCTATGGCTACACCTTC.

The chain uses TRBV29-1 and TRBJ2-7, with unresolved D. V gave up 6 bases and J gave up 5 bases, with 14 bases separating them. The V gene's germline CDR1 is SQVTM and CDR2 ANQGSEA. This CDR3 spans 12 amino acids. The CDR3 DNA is TGCAGCGTCCGATCCTGGGTAAACGAGCAGTACTTC. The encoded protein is CSVRSWVNEQYF.

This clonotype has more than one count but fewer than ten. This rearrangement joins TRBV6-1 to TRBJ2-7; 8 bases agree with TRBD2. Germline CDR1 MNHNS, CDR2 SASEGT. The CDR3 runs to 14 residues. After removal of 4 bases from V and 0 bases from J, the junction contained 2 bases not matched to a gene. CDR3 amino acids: CASSVTSASYEQYF. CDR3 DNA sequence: TGTGCCAGCAGTGTGACTAGCGCCTCCTACGAGCAGTACTTC.

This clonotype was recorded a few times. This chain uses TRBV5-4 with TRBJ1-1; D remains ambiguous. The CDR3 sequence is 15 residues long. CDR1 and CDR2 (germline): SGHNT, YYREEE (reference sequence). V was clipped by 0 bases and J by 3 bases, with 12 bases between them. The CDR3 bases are TGTGCCAGCAGCTTGGATGGGAATTTGGACACTGAAGCTTTCTTT. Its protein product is CASSLDGNLDTEAFF.

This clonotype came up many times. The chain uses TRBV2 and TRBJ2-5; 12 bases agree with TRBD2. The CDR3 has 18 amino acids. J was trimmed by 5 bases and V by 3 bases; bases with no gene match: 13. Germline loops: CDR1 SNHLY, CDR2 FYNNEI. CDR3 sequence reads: CASSDLRLAGDWRETQYF. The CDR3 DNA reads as TGTGCCAGCAGTGATTTGAGACTAGCGGGAGACTGGCGGGAGACCCAGTACTTC.

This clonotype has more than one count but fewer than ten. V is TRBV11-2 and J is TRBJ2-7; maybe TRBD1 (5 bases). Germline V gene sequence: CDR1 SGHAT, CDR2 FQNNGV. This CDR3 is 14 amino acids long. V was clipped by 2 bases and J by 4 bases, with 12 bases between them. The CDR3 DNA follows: TGTGCCAGCAGCTTACAGGGCCATACTTACGAGCAGTACTTC. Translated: CASSLQGHTYEQYF.

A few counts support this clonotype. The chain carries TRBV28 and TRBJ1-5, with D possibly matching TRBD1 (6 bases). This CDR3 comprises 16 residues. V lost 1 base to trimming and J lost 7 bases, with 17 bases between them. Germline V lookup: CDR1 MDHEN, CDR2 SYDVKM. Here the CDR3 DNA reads TGTGCCAGCAGTTTATCGGCAGGGGATAGCGCGCAGCCCCAGCATTTT. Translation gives CASSLSAGDSAQPQHF.

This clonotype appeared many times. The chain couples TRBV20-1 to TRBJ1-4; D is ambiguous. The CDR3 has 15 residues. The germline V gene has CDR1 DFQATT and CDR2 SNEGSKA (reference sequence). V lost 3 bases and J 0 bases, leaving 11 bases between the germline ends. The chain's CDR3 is CSASLGIATNEKLFF. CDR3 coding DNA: TGCAGTGCTAGTTTGGGGATTGCAACTAATGAAAAACTGTTTTTT.

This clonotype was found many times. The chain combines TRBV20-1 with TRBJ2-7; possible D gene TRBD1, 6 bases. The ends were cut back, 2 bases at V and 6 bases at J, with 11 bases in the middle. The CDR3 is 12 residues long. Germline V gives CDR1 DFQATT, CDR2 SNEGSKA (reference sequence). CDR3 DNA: TGCAGTGCTAGACAGGGGTTGGGCGAGCAGTACTTC. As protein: CSARQGLGEQYF.

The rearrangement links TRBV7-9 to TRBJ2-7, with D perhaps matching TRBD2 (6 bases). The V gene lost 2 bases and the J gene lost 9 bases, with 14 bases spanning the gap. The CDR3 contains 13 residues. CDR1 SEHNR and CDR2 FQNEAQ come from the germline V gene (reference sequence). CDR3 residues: CASSLSGLGGQYF. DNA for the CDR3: TGTGCCAGCAGCTTAAGCGGTTTGGGAGGGCAGTACTTC.

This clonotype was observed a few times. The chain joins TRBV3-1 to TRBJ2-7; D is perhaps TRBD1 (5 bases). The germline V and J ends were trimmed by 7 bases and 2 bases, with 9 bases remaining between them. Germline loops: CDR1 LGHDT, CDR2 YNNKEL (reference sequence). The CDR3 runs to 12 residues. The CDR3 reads CASTDSTYEQYF. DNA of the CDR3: TGTGCCAGCACCGACAGTACCTACGAGCAGTACTTC.

The CDR3 loop is CASSLTPTRTSGRAGEQYF. The CDR3 region has the DNA TGTGCCAGCAGCTTAACCCCCACCCGGACTAGCGGGAGGGCTGGAGAGCAGTACTTC. J is TRBJ2-7 and V is TRBV11-2, with 15 bases fitting TRBD2. Germline trimming cut 2 bases from V and 7 bases from J; bases unmatched to any gene: 15. Looked up from germline, CDR1 is SGHAT and CDR2 is FQNNGV. The CDR3 covers 19 residues.

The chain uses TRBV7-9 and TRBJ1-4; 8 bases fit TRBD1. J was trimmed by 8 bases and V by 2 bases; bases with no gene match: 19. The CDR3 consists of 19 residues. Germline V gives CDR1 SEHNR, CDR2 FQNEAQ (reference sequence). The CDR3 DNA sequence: TGTGCCAGCAGCTTAAAGTCTCCGAGACAGGGGCGCAATTGGGAAAAACTGTTTTTT. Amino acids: CASSLKSPRQGRNWEKLFF.

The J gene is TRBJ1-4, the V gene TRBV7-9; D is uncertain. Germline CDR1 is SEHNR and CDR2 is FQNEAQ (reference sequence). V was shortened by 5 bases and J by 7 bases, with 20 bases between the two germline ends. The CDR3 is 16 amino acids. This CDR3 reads CASSIINGNPSEKLFF. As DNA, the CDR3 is TGTGCCAGCAGCATCATAAACGGGAATCCAAGTGAAAAACTGTTTTTT.

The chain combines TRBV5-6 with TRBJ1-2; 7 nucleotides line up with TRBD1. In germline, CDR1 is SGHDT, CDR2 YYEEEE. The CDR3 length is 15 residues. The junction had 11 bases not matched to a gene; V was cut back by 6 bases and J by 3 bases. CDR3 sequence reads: CASTHTTGEYYGYTF. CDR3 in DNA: TGTGCCAGCACCCACACAACAGGGGAATACTATGGCTACACCTTC.